This paragraph reports one T cell receptor (beta chain). Original data processing: Amplification of reference gene primers was used by the study to estimate nucleated cell counts. The assay was immunoSEQ multiplex PCR, and TCRdb's table has in-frame clones only and misses some. The V and J calls and clone size are taken from that table; D and trimming were inferred from the DNA. The sample has over 200,000 clones, 85% to 90% seen once; the top ten hold 1.2%. Recruitment covered about 26 US areas and drew participants whose ages spanned about 18 to 95 years. The CDR3 covers 15 residues. Germline assignment: CDR1 SGDLS and CDR2 YYNGEE. V dropped 4 bases and J dropped 1 base, with 14 bases sitting between them. This specimen belongs to a study of blood T cell repertoires in COVID-19. Study at large: Whether acute or convalescent, the COVID-19 samples came from the United States, Italy and Spain. T cells, B-cell-depleted T cells, or PBMCs supplied cDNA or gDNA.

The TCR sequence derives from a man aged 30-40 years who had recovered from COVID-19. Material for sequencing was PBMCs or T cells enriched from blood (not recorded which). The chain recombines TRBV9 with TRBJ1-2; tentative D call: TRBD1 (5 bases). In nucleotides, the CDR3 is TGTGCCAGCAGCCAAGGGGCAGAAGATAACTATGGCTACACCTTC. Protein sequence: CASSQGAEDNYGYTF.